A selection of T cell receptor beta chains follows, all from one sample in a study of STAT5B mutations in CD4+ large granular lymphocyte leukemia. The assay was immunoSEQ multiplex PCR, and TCRdb's table has in-frame clones only and misses some. The table shows 23,000 or so clones, with about 70% occurring only once. Sequencing used CD4+ T cells from blood buffy coats. The receptors derive from a human donor in good health. CDR3s include the opening cysteine and the closing phenylalanine or tryptophan. A D gene is named only where the DNA matches it firmly. Size tells how often a clone was seen (once, few, many) or the class of an expanded clone, and some rows leave it out.

TGTGCCTGGAGTGTCTGGGGGACAGAGGCAGATACGCAGTATTTT | CAWSVWGTEADTQYF | TRBV30 | . | TRBD1 | TRBJ2-3
TGTGCCAGTAGTATGATCGCGGGAACGGGAGCTTTCTTT | CASSMIAGTGAFF | TRBV19 | . | . | TRBJ1-1
TGTGCCAGCAGTACCGGGACTAGCCAGTTCTTC | CASSTGTSQFF | TRBV6-5 | . | TRBD2 | TRBJ2-1
TGTGCCAGCAGCGTAGGGCGGCAACTCACAGATACGCAGTATTTT | CASSVGRQLTDTQYF | TRBV9 | . | . | TRBJ2-3
TGTGCCAGCAGCATGGACAGTTCCAAAAACATTCAGTACTTC | CASSMDSSKNIQYF | TRBV5-6 | . | . | TRBJ2-4
TGTGCCAGCAGTCCTCGGACACGCCGCCATTCGAACACCGGGGAGCTGTTTTTT | CASSPRTRRHSNTGELFF | TRBV28 | . | . | TRBJ2-2
TGTGCCAGCAGCGGGGGCTCTGGAAACACCATATATTTT | CASSGGSGNTIYF | TRBV4-2 | once | . | TRBJ1-3
TGTGCCAGCAGCGTTGGGACGGACTATGAAGCTTTCTTT | CASSVGTDYEAFF | TRBV11-3 | once | . | TRBJ1-1
TGTGCCAGCTTATCAGAGGCAGGAGAGACCCGGTACTTC | CASLSEAGETRYF | TRBV18 | . | . | TRBJ2-5
TGTGCCAGCTCACCGCAGGTCAATCAGCCCCAGCATTTT | CASSPQVNQPQHF | TRBV18 | . | . | TRBJ1-5
TGTGCCTGGCAAACCGCCCTTAGGGGGCGAGGGACTGAAGCTTTCTTT | CAWQTALRGRGTEAFF | TRBV30 | . | TRBD1 | TRBJ1-1
TGTGCCAGCATCAGGGGTTACGGAAACACCATATATTTT | CASIRGYGNTIYF | TRBV21-1 | . | . | TRBJ1-3
TGTGCCAGCAGCTTAGGCCAGAGCCCCCTTGAGACCCAGTACTTC | CASSLGQSPLETQYF | TRBV11-3 | . | . | TRBJ2-5
TGTGCCTCAGGGACGGACAATCAGCCCCAGCATTTT | CASGTDNQPQHF | TRBV7-9 | few | . | TRBJ1-5
TGTGCCAGCAGCTTCGGGGGGAGGACTGAAGCTTTCTTT | CASSFGGRTEAFF | TRBV7-3 | . | . | TRBJ1-1
TGCAGCGTTGAATCCGCCCAGAACACTGAAGCTTTCTTT | CSVESAQNTEAFF | TRBV29-1 | . | . | TRBJ1-1
TGTGCCAGCAGTTCCATTCACAGGGGGAACACTGAAGCTTTCTTT | CASSSIHRGNTEAFF | TRBV27 | . | TRBD1 | TRBJ1-1
TGTGCCAGCAGCCAAGATCTGAGGGGGGGGGCTTCCCAAGAGACCCAGTACTTC | CASSQDLRGGASQETQYF | TRBV4-2 | . | . | TRBJ2-5
TGTGCCAGCAGCGTAGGAGTAGCGGGAGGGCAAGAGACCCAGTACTTC | CASSVGVAGGQETQYF | TRBV9 | . | TRBD2 | TRBJ2-5
TGTGCCAGCAGTGGGGCGGAATTTGCTCAGCCCCAGCATTTT | CASSGAEFAQPQHF | TRBV2 | . | . | TRBJ1-5
TGTGCCAGCAGCTTAGGCGACTCTCGGCCCCAGCATTTT | CASSLGDSRPQHF | TRBV5-6 | few | . | TRBJ1-5
TGTGCCAGCAGCTTAATTACGCCGGGGGGCAGCTACAATGAGCAGTTCTTC | CASSLITPGGSYNEQFF | TRBV5-6 | . | . | TRBJ2-1
TGCGCCAGCAGCACTGAGGGACACCGCTCCTACAATGAGCAGTTCTTC | CASSTEGHRSYNEQFF | TRBV5-1 | . | . | TRBJ2-1